The next 26 T cell receptor beta chains were all read from a single sample in a study of shared clonotypes between healthy human individuals. The data were produced by immunoSEQ multiplex PCR, yet TCRdb's version contains in-frame clones alone and is incomplete. The sample includes 2 million to 3 million clones, approximately 93% of them seen just once. Sequences were obtained from naive CD4+ T cells from PBMCs. Subset indicated: CD45RA+ positively selected. Source of these receptors: a man aged 18-30 years in good health. Some clones in this sample may be carry-over from other donors' samples.

V usage is TRBV4-1 and J usage is TRBJ2-1; 16 positions agree with TRBD2. J gave up 4 bases and V 3 bases, and 6 bases lay outside the gene matches. This CDR3 contains 18 residues. Germline CDR1 is MGHRA and CDR2 is YSYEKL. The DNA of the CDR3 is TGCGCCAGCAGCCATGGGACTAGCGGGAGGGCCTGGTACAATGAGCAGTTCTTC. Amino acids: CASSHGTSGRAWYNEQFF.

This clone was detected once. The same CDR3 can be traced to other DNA sequences in this sample. This sequence joins TRBV5-1 and TRBJ2-7, with D tentatively TRBD1 or TRBD2 (5 bases each). This CDR3 is 13 amino acids long. Per germline, CDR1 SGHRS and CDR2 YFSETQ. V gave up 1 base and J gave up 3 bases, with 8 bases separating them. The CDR3 sequence is CASSLSGGYEQYF. The CDR3 coding sequence is TGCGCCAGCAGCTTGTCTGGGGGCTACGAGCAGTACTTC. Combining the CDR3 with reference TRBV5-1 and TRBJ2-7 gives the whole variable domain KAGVTQTPRYLIKTRGQQVTLSCSPISGHRSVSWYQQTPGQGLQFLFEYFSETQRNKGNFPGRFSGRQFSNSRSEMNVSTLELGDSALYLCASSLSGGYEQYFGPGTRLTVT.

The rearrangement joins TRBV2 to TRBJ1-2; unclear D gene. V shed 6 bases and J shed 4 bases, with 9 bases lying between them. The CDR3 is 12 residues long. Germline assignment: CDR1 SNHLY and CDR2 FYNNEI. The CDR3 sequence: CASSPTAYGYTF. CDR3 nucleotides: TGTGCCAGCAGCCCCACAGCCTATGGCTACACCTTC.

This clone came up a few times. V gene TRBV5-5 combines with J gene TRBJ1-1, with 8 bases that match TRBD1. This CDR3 contains 15 residues. CDR1 and CDR2 from the germline V gene are SGHKS and YYEKEE (reference sequence). V trimming: 4 bases; J trimming: 3 bases; junction bases outside the gene matches: 8. The CDR3 nucleotides read TGTGCCAGCAGCACTCGGGACAGGAGATACACTGAAGCTTTCTTT. This codes for CASSTRDRRYTEAFF.

V and J are TRBV28 and TRBJ2-1; 13 bases align to TRBD2. V lost 3 bases, J lost 6 bases, and 11 bases stayed unmatched. Per the germline V gene, CDR1 is MDHEN and CDR2 is SYDVKM. The CDR3 contains 18 residues. CDR3 in DNA: TGTGCCAGCAGTTTGCGAAAGAGGACTAGCGGGAGAAGCAATGAGCAGTTCTTC. The encoded protein is CASSLRKRTSGRSNEQFF. The variable domain in full, with the rest retrieved from reference TRBV28 and TRBJ2-1, is DVKVTQSSRYLVKRTGEKVFLECVQDMDHENMFWYRQDPGLGLRLIYFSYDVKMKEKGDIPEGYSVSREKKERFSLILESASTNQTSMYLCASSLRKRTSGRSNEQFFGPGTRLTVL.

This clone was counted once. In the same sample, other DNA sequences code for this CDR3. The chain employs TRBV7-2 and TRBJ2-2; tentatively, D is TRBD2 (6 bases). CDR1 is SGHTA and CDR2 is FQGNSA in the germline V gene. V lost 1 base and J lost 0, with 6 bases in between. This CDR3 spans 15 amino acids. The CDR3 region is CASSLGGANTGELFF. The CDR3 bases are TGTGCCAGCAGCTTAGGGGGGGCGAACACCGGGGAGCTGTTTTTT.

The sample holds one count of this clone. The chain uses TRBV28 and TRBJ2-3; D uncertain. V was pared by 7 bases and J by 1 base, with 6 bases between. The CDR3 contains 12 residues. The germline V gene encodes CDR1 MDHEN and CDR2 SYDVKM. The DNA for the CDR3 is TGTGCCAGCACGTCTCGCACAGATACGCAGTATTTT. Translated: CASTSRTDTQYF.

This clone was picked up one time. Other DNA sequences in the sample encode the same CDR3. The J gene is TRBJ2-7, the V gene TRBV5-1; the D gene is possibly TRBD2 (6 bases). With 2 bases removed from V and 1 base from J, the gap between germline ends came to 10 bases. This CDR3 comprises 14 residues. The germline V gene has CDR1 SGHRS and CDR2 YFSETQ. CDR3 amino acids: CASSLTAGSYEQYF. DNA of the CDR3: TGCGCCAGCAGCTTAACCGCGGGATCCTACGAGCAGTACTTC.

This sequence joins TRBV10-3 and TRBJ2-5, with 7 nucleotides matching TRBD1. CDR3 length: 13 amino acids. Germline loops: CDR1 ENHRY, CDR2 SYGVKD. J was trimmed by 2 bases and V by 8 bases; bases with no gene match: 5. The CDR3 nucleotides read TGTGCCATCGGGACAGATCTACAAGAGACCCAGTACTTC. It codes for CAIGTDLQETQYF.

V and J are TRBV7-3 and TRBJ2-2; D is undetermined. Trimming took off 3 bases at V and 2 bases at J, with 7 bases between the two ends. The CDR3 is made up of 14 amino acids. Germline assignment: CDR1 SGHTA and CDR2 FQGTGA. CDR3 DNA sequence: TGTGCCAGCAGCTTGGACGCAAACACCGGGGAGCTGTTTTTT. It translates to CASSLDANTGELFF.

The V gene is TRBV20-1, the J gene TRBJ2-1, with D maybe TRBD2 (5 bases). The CDR3 runs 11 residues. Germline CDR1 and CDR2: DFQATT and SNEGSKA (reference sequence). CDR3 nucleotide sequence: TGCAGCCCCTCCCCGACTACCCAGCAGTTCTTC. Its protein is CSPSPTTQQFF.

This clone came up once. The chain couples TRBV10-3 to TRBJ2-3; 9 bases line up with TRBD2. V lost 7 bases to trimming and J lost 4 bases; unmatched junction nucleotides: 6. This CDR3 has 14 amino acids. Germline V CDR1 and CDR2: ENHRY, SYGVKD. CDR3 loop: CAIKAGGDADTQYF. The CDR3 DNA is TGTGCCATCAAGGCGGGGGGGGATGCAGATACGCAGTATTTT.

A remark on this clone: The same CDR3 is also encoded by other DNA sequences in this sample. The gene calls are TRBV5-4 and TRBJ2-7, with a tentative D call TRBD2 (5 bases). This CDR3 spans 13 amino acids. Germline V gene sequence: CDR1 SGHNT, CDR2 YYREEE (reference sequence). The ends were cut back, 0 bases at V and 6 bases at J, with 10 bases in the middle. Here the CDR3 DNA reads TGTGCCAGCAGCTTGGTGGGCAGCGGCGAGCAGTACTTC. This translates into CASSLVGSGEQYF. Looking up the rest from reference TRBV5-4 and TRBJ2-7 gives the full variable domain: ETGVTQSPTHLIKTRGQQVTLRCSSQSGHNTVSWYQQALGQGPQFIFQYYREEENGRGNFPPRFSGLQFPNYSSELNVNALELDDSALYLCASSLVGSGEQYFGPGTRLTVT.

Details on this clone: The sample has other DNA sequences that encode this CDR3 too. The V and J genes are TRBV7-8 and TRBJ2-5; 9 positions match TRBD1. With 5 bases clipped from V and 4 bases from J, the junction kept 5 bases outside the gene matches. Germline V gives CDR1 SGHVS, CDR2 FQNEAQ. The CDR3 covers 14 residues. CDR3 amino acids: CASSPGTGRETQYF. CDR3 DNA: TGTGCCAGCAGCCCGGGGACAGGGCGAGAGACCCAGTACTTC.

CDR3: CASSPRDSQFF. The CDR3 DNA reads as TGTGCCAGCAGTCCCCGGGACAGCCAGTTCTTC. This sequence joins TRBV28 and TRBJ2-1; TRBD1 matches at 7 bases. V shed 5 bases, J shed 13 bases, and the junction held 5 bases outside the gene matches. Germline CDR1 is MDHEN and CDR2 is SYDVKM. The CDR3 runs 11 residues.

The V call is TRBV5-1, the J call TRBJ1-4; D gene uncertain. Germline V CDR1 and CDR2: SGHRS, YFSETQ. There are 16 residues in the CDR3. Between the trimmed V and J ends, which lost 0 bases and 2 bases, there was a span of 11 bases. The CDR3 nucleotides read TGCGCCAGCAGCTTGGGGGAAGGTTCGACTAATGAAAAACTGTTTTTT. Encoded protein: CASSLGEGSTNEKLFF.

The gene calls are TRBV4-3 and TRBJ2-7, with D uncertain. The CDR3 covers 14 residues. V shed 0 bases and J shed 5 bases, with 11 bases lying between them. Germline CDR1 is LGHNA and CDR2 is YSLEER. DNA of the CDR3: TGCGCCAGCAGCCAAGATTTCCGGAACCACGAGCAGTACTTC. Translation gives CASSQDFRNHEQYF.

The V gene is TRBV11-2, the J gene TRBJ2-7; 7 bases are a match to TRBD2. The CDR3 length is 16 residues. J lost 0 bases, V lost 8 bases, and 13 bases had no gene match. Germline V gene sequence: CDR1 SGHAT, CDR2 FQNNGV. CDR3 in DNA: TGTGCCAGCGGCCATCAGACTAGCCCTACCTCCTACGAGCAGTACTTC. It is translated as CASGHQTSPTSYEQYF.

On this clone: The sample contains more than one DNA sequence encoding this CDR3. The rearrangement joins TRBV28 to TRBJ1-1; 7 bases align to TRBD1. J lost 0 bases, V lost 7 bases, and 5 bases had no gene match. Germline V lookup: CDR1 MDHEN, CDR2 SYDVKM. The CDR3 is 14 amino acids. This CDR3 is CASTNRGMNTEAFF. The CDR3 DNA reads as TGTGCCAGCACAAACAGGGGAATGAACACTGAAGCTTTCTTT.

This chain joins TRBV7-2 and TRBJ2-3; 8 bases map to TRBD2. Losses at the gene ends were 10 bases for V and 0 bases for J; bases not matched to a gene: 9. This CDR3 contains 15 residues. CDR1 and CDR2 (germline): SGHTA, FQGNSA. For the CDR3, the DNA is TGTGCCACGACCCGGAGCGGGAGTAGCACAGATACGCAGTATTTT. Its translation is CATTRSGSSTDTQYF.

This sequence joins TRBV7-6 and TRBJ2-1; maybe TRBD2 (6 bases). There are 15 residues in the CDR3. Germline CDR1 is SGHVS and CDR2 is FNYEAQ. The V end lost 5 bases, the J end lost 6 bases, and 17 bases lay between the germline ends. The CDR3 sequence is CASSPGRSPLNEQFF. The CDR3 DNA sequence: TGTGCCAGCAGCCCGGGGAGGTCCCCTCTCAATGAGCAGTTCTTC.

V and J are TRBV2 and TRBJ1-4; D is ambiguous. The ends were cut back, 4 bases at V and 5 bases at J, with 14 bases in the middle. Germline values: CDR1 SNHLY, CDR2 FYNNEI. This CDR3 is 15 amino acids long. The DNA for the CDR3 is TGTGCCAGCAGTGCGAAAGTACCAGAGAATGAAAAACTGTTTTTT. Translation gives CASSAKVPENEKLFF.

The chain is built from TRBV2 and TRBJ2-6; the D is unclear. V lost 0 bases to trimming and J lost 0 bases, with 3 bases between them. CDR3 length equals 15 residues. CDR1 SNHLY and CDR2 FYNNEI come from the germline V gene. CDR3 sequence: CASSEASSGANVLTF. The DNA for the CDR3 is TGTGCCAGCAGTGAAGCGTCCTCTGGGGCCAACGTCCTGACTTTC.

This chain uses TRBV19 with TRBJ1-1; perhaps TRBD1 as D (5 bases). The CDR3 totals 14 residues. Germline CDR1 and CDR2: LNHDA and SQIVND (reference sequence). Trimming stripped 7 bases from V and 3 bases from J, with 15 bases between. CDR3: CASTRQTVDTEAFF. The CDR3 DNA reads as TGTGCCAGTACCCGCCAGACAGTAGACACTGAAGCTTTCTTT. The full variable domain, completed using reference TRBV19 and TRBJ1-1, is DGGITQSPKYLFRKEGQNVTLSCEQNLNHDAMYWYRQDPGQGLRLIYYSQIVNDFQKGDIAEGYSVSREKKESFPLTVTSAQKNPTAFYLCASTRQTVDTEAFFGQGTRLTVV.

This chain links TRBV7-8 with TRBJ2-3, with D possibly matching TRBD2 (5 bases). The ends were cut back, 0 bases at V and 0 bases at J, with 16 bases in the middle. Germline CDR1 is SGHVS and CDR2 is FQNEAQ. CDR3 length: 18 residues. The CDR3 DNA reads as TGTGCCAGCAGCTTAGCCCACCGTCGGGGTACTAGCACAGATACGCAGTATTTT. This codes for CASSLAHRRGTSTDTQYF. The variable domain in full, completed from reference TRBV7-8 and TRBJ2-3, reads GAGVSQSPRYKVAKRGQDVALRCDPISGHVSLFWYQQALGQGPEFLTYFQNEAQLDKSGLPSDRFFAERPEGSVSTLKIQRTQQEDSAVYLCASSLAHRRGTSTDTQYFGPGTRLTVL.

The chain joins TRBV11-2 to TRBJ2-1; D gene uncertain. The germline gives CDR1 SGHAT, CDR2 FQNNGV. This CDR3 contains 16 residues. With 4 bases removed from V and 0 bases from J, the gap between germline ends came to 13 bases. The CDR3 DNA reads as TGTGCCAGCAGCTCGGAGTGGGTGGGCTCCTACAATGAGCAGTTCTTC. This sequence encodes CASSSEWVGSYNEQFF.